The 10 T cell receptor beta chains reported below all come from one sample, sequenced in a study of blood T cell repertoires in COVID-19. This table comes from immunoSEQ multiplex PCR, and its TCRdb copy is limited to in-frame clones, with some not included. There are fewer than 80,000 clones in the sample; roughly 89% occur only once, and 5.5% to 6% lies in the top ten. What was sequenced was peripheral blood. These receptors were collected from a human donor in a cohort sampled during active COVID-19.

The rearrangement links TRBV18 to TRBJ1-5; a weak D match, TRBD1 (6 bases). Per germline, CDR1 KGHSH and CDR2 LQKENI. CDR3 length equals 16 residues. V lost 4 bases and J lost 4, with 17 bases in between. CDR3 coding DNA: TGTGCCAGCTCACTAAATACAGGGAAATTAAATCAGCCCCAGCATTTT. Translating gives CASSLNTGKLNQPQHF.

This chain joins TRBV2 and TRBJ1-1; D is possibly TRBD1 (6 bases). The V gene's germline CDR1 is SNHLY and CDR2 FYNNEI. The V end lost 10 bases, the J end lost 4 bases, and 19 bases lay between the germline ends. The CDR3 totals 14 residues. CDR3 in amino acids: CATSSGAGITEAFF. DNA of the CDR3: TGTGCCACGTCCTCAGGGGCTGGGATCACTGAAGCTTTCTTT.

CDR3 DNA sequence: TGCGCCAGCAGCTTTTTATCCGGTGGAGAGACCCAGTACTTC. Translated: CASSFLSGGETQYF. The V gene is TRBV5-1, the J gene TRBJ2-5; D is unclear. CDR1 SGHRS and CDR2 YFSETQ come from the germline V gene. CDR3 length: 14 amino acids. V lost 2 bases to trimming and J lost 4 bases, with 12 bases between them.

The chain carries TRBV7-9 and TRBJ1-2; D may be TRBD1 (6 bases). Trimming removed 4 bases from V and 6 bases from J, with 15 bases in between. Germline V lookup: CDR1 SEHNR, CDR2 FQNEAQ (reference sequence). This CDR3 comprises 14 residues. The CDR3 sequence: CASSYPTGPDGYTF. The DNA of the CDR3 is TGTGCCAGCAGCTACCCTACAGGGCCCGATGGCTACACCTTC.

V gene TRBV9 combines with J gene TRBJ2-2, with 8 nucleotides matching TRBD1. This CDR3 contains 13 residues. Trimming at V came to 5 bases and at J to 4 bases, leaving 1 base not matched to a gene. Germline V CDR1 and CDR2: SGDLS, YYNGEE. CDR3 sequence: CASRGTGTGELFF. CDR3 sequence (DNA): TGTGCCAGCAGGGGGACAGGCACCGGGGAGCTGTTTTTT.

The chain combines TRBV3-1 (or the pseudogene TRBV3-2) with TRBJ1-5; D is unresolved. This CDR3 comprises 13 residues. Between the trimmed V and J ends, which lost 0 bases and 7 bases, there was a span of 7 bases. Germline assignment: CDR1 LGHDT and CDR2 YNNKEL (reference sequence). The CDR3 region has the DNA TGTGCCAGCAGCCAAGAGAATACACAGCCCCAGCATTTT. This encodes CASSQENTQPQHF.

A few counts support this clone. This chain connects TRBV27 to TRBJ1-4; the match to TRBD1 covers 10 bases. After removal of 5 bases from V and 4 bases from J, the junction contained 4 bases not matched to a gene. Germline CDR1 MNHEY, CDR2 SMNVEV (reference sequence). The CDR3 has 15 residues. The CDR3 DNA sequence: TGTGCCAGCAGTCCGGGACAGGGGAGTAATGAAAAACTGTTTTTT. It translates to CASSPGQGSNEKLFF.

The chain has TRBV7-2 and TRBJ2-7; tentative D call: TRBD2 (6 bases). CDR1 is SGHTA and CDR2 is FQGNSA in the germline V gene. The V gene lost 5 bases and the J gene lost 0 bases, with 14 bases spanning the gap. The CDR3 consists of 15 residues. CDR3 loop: CASSPSGDPSYEQYF. DNA for the CDR3: TGTGCCAGCAGCCCCTCGGGGGATCCCTCCTACGAGCAGTACTTC.

This chain joins TRBV5-1 and TRBJ2-1, with TRBD2 matching over 12 bases. CDR1 is SGHRS, CDR2 YFSETQ, per germline. The CDR3 is 15 amino acids. J lost 7 bases, V lost 3 bases, and 5 bases had no gene match. Written as DNA, the CDR3 is TGCGCCAGCAGCTCATGGACTAGCGGGGCGAATGAGCAGTTCTTC. This encodes CASSSWTSGANEQFF.

The chain uses TRBV15 and TRBJ2-7; a possible D gene is TRBD2 (5 bases). The ends were cut back, 5 bases at V and 4 bases at J, with 6 bases in the middle. The CDR3 is made up of 11 amino acids. Germline lookup yields CDR1 LNHNV and CDR2 YYDKDF (reference sequence). The CDR3 region has the DNA TGTGCCACCAGCCCGGGGTACGAGCAGTACTTC. Residues: CATSPGYEQYF.